This T cell receptor (beta chain) was sequenced in a study of cytomegalovirus exposure and HLA in healthy donors. As for the study in general: HLA-typed donors contributed some 83 million unique TCRs, which were held in an early data release.

Points from the study as a whole: Presence/absence analyses rested on an assumption that sequencing depth was roughly uniform across donors. Later on, analysis showed that most CMV-associated TCR beta chains appeared to be HLA-restricted. An apparent linkage of common viral pathogens to several of the most significant clusters emerged in a later analysis.

Germline values: CDR1 SGHVS, CDR2 FQNEAQ. CDR3 length: 15 residues. Trimming took off 0 bases at V and 3 bases at J, with 11 bases between the two ends. A word on this clone: Antigen specificity is unknown.

PCR employed 60 Vbeta and 13 Jbeta primers. This table comes from immunoSEQ multiplex PCR, and its TCRdb copy is limited to in-frame clones, with some not included. The sample includes about 140,000 clones, 8.9% seen only once; the top ten take roughly 7%. This receptor was taken from a woman in her thirties or forties in good health and CMV-seropositive. Sequenced input: PBMCs. The chain recombines TRBV7-8 with TRBJ1-1, with a possible D match to TRBD1 (6 bases). The CDR3 DNA reads TGTGCCAGCAGCTTAGCGGGGGCAGGGGACACTGAAGCTTTCTTT. This translates into CASSLAGAGDTEAFF.